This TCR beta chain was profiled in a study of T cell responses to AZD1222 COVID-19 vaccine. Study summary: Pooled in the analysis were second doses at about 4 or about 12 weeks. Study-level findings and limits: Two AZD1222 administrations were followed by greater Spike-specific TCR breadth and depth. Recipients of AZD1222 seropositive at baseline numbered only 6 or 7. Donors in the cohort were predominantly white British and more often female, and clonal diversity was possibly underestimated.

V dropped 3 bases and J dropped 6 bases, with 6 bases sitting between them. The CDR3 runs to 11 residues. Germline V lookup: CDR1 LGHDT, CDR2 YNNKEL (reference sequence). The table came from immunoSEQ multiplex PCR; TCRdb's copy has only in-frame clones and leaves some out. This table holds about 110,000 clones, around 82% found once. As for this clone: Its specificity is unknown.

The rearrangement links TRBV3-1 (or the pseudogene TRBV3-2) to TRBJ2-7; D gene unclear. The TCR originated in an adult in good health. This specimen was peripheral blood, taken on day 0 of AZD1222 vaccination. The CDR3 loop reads CASSHLAEQYF. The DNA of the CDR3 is TGTGCCAGCAGCCACTTGGCCGAGCAGTACTTC.